Listed here are 16 T cell receptor beta chains from one sample, sequenced in a study of response to subunit inactivated influenza vaccine. TCRdb re-analysed the RT-PCR reads in MiXCR, keeping a single row per CDR3 protein. The table lists around 750,000 distinct CDR3 sequences, less than 25% of them singletons. The sample was PBMCs from blood, taken 5 days after vaccination. The source is a middle-aged man who received an inactivated influenza vaccine.

This clonotype appeared a few times. The rearrangement joins TRBV7-2 to TRBJ1-6, with D tentatively TRBD1 (5 bases). The CDR3 covers 16 residues. Germline loops: CDR1 SGHTA, CDR2 FQGNSA. Deletions cut 6 bases from V and 4 bases from J, with 16 bases between. The CDR3 protein is CASRGVAGQYNSPLHF. The DNA of the CDR3 is TGTGCCAGCAGGGGGGTGGCAGGCCAGTATAATTCACCCCTCCACTTT.

The table lists this clonotype with a few counts. The chain uses TRBV4-1 and TRBJ1-1; D call uncertain. V was pared by 3 bases and J by 1 base, with 12 bases between. There are 15 residues in the CDR3. The germline V gene has CDR1 MGHRA and CDR2 YSYEKL. DNA of the CDR3: TGCGCCAGCAGCCAGACTACAGTGAGGAACACTGAAGCTTTCTTT. Translated, it gives CASSQTTVRNTEAFF.

About this clonotype itself: Mismatch with germline at one junction end may stem from a read error. The chain is built from TRBV4-3 and TRBJ2-1, with 8 bases fitting TRBD1. Germline assignment: CDR1 LGHNA and CDR2 YSLEER. CDR3 length equals 16 residues. The CDR3 nucleotides read TGCGCCAGCAGCCAAGGACAGGGGCTAACCCCCAATGAACAGTTCTTC. This codes for CASSQGQGLTPNEQFF.

The chain joins TRBV19 to TRBJ2-6; the D gene is possibly TRBD1 (6 bases). V lost 5 bases and J 0 bases, leaving 11 bases between the germline ends. The CDR3 has 16 residues. In germline, CDR1 is LNHDA, CDR2 SQIVND (reference sequence). The CDR3 region has the DNA TGTGCCAGTAGTCCCGGGACATACTCTGGGGCCAACGTCCTGACTTTC. Amino acids: CASSPGTYSGANVLTF. The full variable domain, its missing parts supplied by reference TRBV19 and TRBJ2-6, is DGGITQSPKYLFRKEGQNVTLSCEQNLNHDAMYWYRQDPGQGLRLIYYSQIVNDFQKGDIAEGYSVSREKKESFPLTVTSAQKNPTAFYLCASSPGTYSGANVLTFGAGSRLTVL.

This chain connects TRBV27 to TRBJ2-7; D is ambiguous. This CDR3 has 14 residues. In germline, CDR1 is MNHEY, CDR2 SMNVEV (reference sequence). V lost 5 bases and J 2 bases, leaving 13 bases between the germline ends. The CDR3: CASSPKGPAYEQYF. CDR3 coding DNA: TGTGCCAGCAGTCCGAAAGGACCGGCCTACGAGCAGTACTTC.

The CDR3 DNA follows: TGTGCCAGCGGGGACAGGGGCTTACAGGGCAATCAGCCCCAGCATTTT. Residues: CASGDRGLQGNQPQHF. J is TRBJ1-5 and V is TRBV12-3 or TRBV12-4; 10 bases fit TRBD1. V shed 8 bases and J 2 bases; nucleotides not matched to a gene: 9. The CDR3 runs 16 residues.

This clonotype has a handful of counts. The DNA of the CDR3 is TGTGCCACCAGCAGAGATTGGGGGACCGGGGAGCTGTTTTTT. Residues: CATSRDWGTGELFF. The gene calls are TRBV15 and TRBJ2-2; TRBD1 or TRBD2 may be the D gene (5 bases each). From germline, CDR1 is LNHNV and CDR2 YYDKDF (reference sequence). This CDR3 has 14 amino acids. With 0 bases removed from V and 5 bases from J, the gap between germline ends came to 7 bases.

The chain couples TRBV4-3 to TRBJ2-7; D remains unclear. Germline V gives CDR1 LGHNA, CDR2 YSLEER. The CDR3 covers 15 residues. The V end was cut by 0 bases, the J end by 1 base, with 10 bases between. The CDR3 protein is CASSQDATRSYEQYF. CDR3 coding DNA: TGCGCCAGCAGCCAAGATGCGACGAGGTCCTACGAGCAGTACTTC.

Many counts were recorded for this clonotype. The chain employs TRBV15 and TRBJ2-7, with unresolved D. The CDR3 is made up of 13 amino acids. Trimming removed 1 base at V and 0 bases at J, with 4 bases between. Per the germline V gene, CDR1 is LNHNV and CDR2 is YYDKDF (reference sequence). The CDR3 DNA reads TGTGCCACCAGCAGAGTGGACTCCTACGAGCAGTACTTC. Residues: CATSRVDSYEQYF.

The chain links TRBV10-3 to TRBJ2-5; D remains ambiguous. The V gene's germline CDR1 is ENHRY and CDR2 SYGVKD. V was shortened by 8 bases and J by 9 bases, with 22 bases between the two germline ends. The CDR3 runs to 14 residues. Here the CDR3 DNA reads TGTGCCATCTACGACCCAGGCGGCCAAAGGGCCCAGTACTTC. Its protein product is CAIYDPGGQRAQYF.

The V and J genes are TRBV11-2 and TRBJ2-7; unclear D gene. The germline V and J ends were trimmed by 2 bases and 5 bases, with 10 bases remaining between them. Germline V CDR1 and CDR2: SGHAT, FQNNGV. The CDR3 runs 13 residues. In DNA form, the CDR3 reads TGTGCCAGCAGCTTAAGTCGGTTCCACGAGCAGTACTTC. Protein sequence: CASSLSRFHEQYF.

The table lists this clonotype with a few counts. The V and J genes are TRBV6-5 and TRBJ2-7; 7 bases map to TRBD1. The CDR3 has 16 amino acids. With 2 bases clipped from V and 0 bases from J, the junction kept 7 bases outside the gene matches. CDR1 MNHEY and CDR2 SVGAGI come from the germline V gene. Here the CDR3 reads CASSYVYRGGSYEQYF. CDR3 coding DNA: TGTGCCAGCAGTTACGTCTACAGGGGTGGCTCCTACGAGCAGTACTTC.

The chain employs TRBV10-3 and TRBJ2-2; 11 nucleotides agree with TRBD1. Per the germline V gene, CDR1 is ENHRY and CDR2 is SYGVKD. V was clipped by 3 bases and J by 8 bases; unmatched bases: 8. This CDR3 is 16 amino acids long. In DNA form, the CDR3 reads TGTGCCATCAGTGATGTGGGACAGGGGGGAAGAGGGGAGCTGTTTTTT. Translation gives CAISDVGQGGRGELFF.

Ten or more counts support this clonotype. The chain joins TRBV20-1 to TRBJ2-1, with D perhaps matching TRBD2 (6 bases). Deletions cut 5 bases from V and 10 bases from J, with 12 bases between. The CDR3 sequence is 11 residues long. The germline V gene has CDR1 DFQATT and CDR2 SNEGSKA (reference sequence). The CDR3, as DNA: TGCAGTGCTCCCTACGGGAGAGAGCAGTTCTTC. Translated, it gives CSAPYGREQFF.

CDR3 bases: TGTGCCAGCAGTAGGGGACAGCGGTACTCTGGGGCCAACGTCCTGACTTTC. Amino acid sequence: CASSRGQRYSGANVLTF. The V call is TRBV6-1, the J call TRBJ2-6; TRBD1 agrees at 7 bases. This CDR3 comprises 17 residues. Trimming at V came to 5 bases and at J to 0 bases, leaving 7 bases not matched to a gene. Germline lookup yields CDR1 MNHNS and CDR2 SASEGT.

The sample holds a few counts of this clonotype. The chain is built from TRBV19 and TRBJ2-3; D call uncertain. This CDR3 has 10 residues. The ends were cut back, 5 bases at V and 9 bases at J, with 6 bases in the middle. CDR1 is LNHDA, CDR2 SQIVND, per germline (reference sequence). For the CDR3, the DNA is TGTGCCAGTAGTCCAGCAACGCAGTATTTT. Encoded protein: CASSPATQYF.